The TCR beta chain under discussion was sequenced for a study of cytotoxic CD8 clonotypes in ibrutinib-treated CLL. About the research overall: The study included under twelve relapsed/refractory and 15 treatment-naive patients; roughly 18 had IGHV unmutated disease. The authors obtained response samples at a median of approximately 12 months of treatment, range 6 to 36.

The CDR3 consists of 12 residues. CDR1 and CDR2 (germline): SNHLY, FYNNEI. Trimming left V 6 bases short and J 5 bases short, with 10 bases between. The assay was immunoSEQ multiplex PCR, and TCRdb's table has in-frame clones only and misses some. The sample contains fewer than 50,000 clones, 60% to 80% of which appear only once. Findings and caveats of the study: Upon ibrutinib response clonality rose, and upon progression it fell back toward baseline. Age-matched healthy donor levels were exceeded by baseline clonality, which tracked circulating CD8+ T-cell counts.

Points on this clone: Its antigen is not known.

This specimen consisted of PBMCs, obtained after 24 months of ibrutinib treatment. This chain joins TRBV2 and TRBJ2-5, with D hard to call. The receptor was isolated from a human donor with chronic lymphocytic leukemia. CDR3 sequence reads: CASSKLLETQYF. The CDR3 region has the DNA TGTGCCAGCAGCAAGCTTTTGGAGACCCAGTACTTC.